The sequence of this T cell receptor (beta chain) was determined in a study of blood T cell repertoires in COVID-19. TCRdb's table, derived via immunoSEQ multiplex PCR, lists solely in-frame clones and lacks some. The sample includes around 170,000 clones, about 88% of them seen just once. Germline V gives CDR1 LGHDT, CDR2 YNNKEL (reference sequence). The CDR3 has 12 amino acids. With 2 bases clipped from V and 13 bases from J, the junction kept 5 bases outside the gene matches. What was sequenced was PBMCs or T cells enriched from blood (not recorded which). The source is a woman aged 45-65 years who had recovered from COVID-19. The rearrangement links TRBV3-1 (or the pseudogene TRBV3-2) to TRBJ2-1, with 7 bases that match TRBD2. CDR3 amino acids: CASSQTGLGQFF. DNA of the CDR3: TGTGCCAGCAGCCAAACTGGACTAGGTCAGTTCTTC.